Below, 3 T cell receptor beta chains from the same sample are listed, as sequenced in a study of T cells in lung cancer brain metastases. Sequenced by immunoSEQ multiplex PCR; TCRdb stores in-frame clones only, minus some. Of several thousand clones in the sample, about 88% were seen once. The source material was tumor tissue from the primary lung tumor. Source of these receptors: a woman in her forties or fifties with non-small cell lung cancer.

The gene calls are TRBV7-9 and TRBJ2-2; TRBD1 is a possible D gene (6 bases). Per germline, CDR1 SEHNR and CDR2 FQNEAQ (reference sequence). This CDR3 has 15 residues. V was shortened by 5 bases and J by 4 bases, with 14 bases between the two germline ends. The CDR3 is CASSPSTDSTGELFF. CDR3 in DNA: TGTGCCAGCAGCCCCTCGACGGACAGCACCGGGGAGCTGTTTTTT.

The rearrangement uses TRBV28 and TRBJ1-2; D remains ambiguous. The V gene's germline CDR1 is MDHEN and CDR2 SYDVKM. This CDR3 contains 14 residues. The germline V and J ends were trimmed by 2 bases and 2 bases, with 9 bases remaining between them. The chain's CDR3 is CASSLGGENYGYTF. The DNA for the CDR3 is TGTGCCAGCAGTTTAGGCGGCGAGAACTATGGCTACACCTTC.

The rearrangement uses TRBV4-3 and TRBJ1-2, with D maybe TRBD1 (5 bases). This CDR3 spans 15 amino acids. Germline assignment: CDR1 LGHNA and CDR2 YSLEER. V lost 3 bases, J lost 4 bases, and 15 bases lay in between. The CDR3, as DNA: TGCGCCAGCAGCCAGGGCGGGGGAGGACTCTATGGCTACACCTTC. Translated, it gives CASSQGGGGLYGYTF.